The 9 T cell receptor beta chains in this list originate from one sample, sequenced in a study of blood T cell repertoires in COVID-19. The table came from immunoSEQ multiplex PCR; TCRdb's copy has only in-frame clones and leaves some out. The data contain some 42,000 clones, approximately 80% of them singletons. Sequencing input: peripheral blood. Every receptor here comes from a man aged 50 to 59 with active COVID-19.

The genes are TRBV5-6 and TRBJ2-3; TRBD2 aligns across 9 bases. CDR1 SGHDT and CDR2 YYEEEE come from the germline V gene. The CDR3 extends over 12 amino acids. J was trimmed by 9 bases and V by 3 bases; bases with no gene match: 2. CDR3 bases: TGTGCCAGCAGCTCCGGGACTAGCACGCAGTATTTT. Translation: CASSSGTSTQYF. Looking up the rest from reference TRBV5-6 and TRBJ2-3 gives the full variable domain: DAGVTQSPTHLIKTRGQQVTLRCSPKSGHDTVSWYQQALGQGPQFIFQYYEEEERQRGNFPDRFSGHQFPNYSSELNVNALLLGDSALYLCASSSGTSTQYFGPGTRLTVL.

The rearrangement links TRBV5-1 to TRBJ2-3; 7 bases match TRBD2. The ends lost 0 bases at V and 6 bases at J; junction bases unmatched: 10. CDR3 length: 16 amino acids. The V gene's germline CDR1 is SGHRS and CDR2 YFSETQ. Here the CDR3 reads CASSLAGSGGRDTQYF. The CDR3 DNA sequence: TGCGCCAGCAGCTTGGCCGGGTCGGGAGGCCGGGATACGCAGTATTTT.

The chain recombines TRBV7-3 with TRBJ2-2; 7 nucleotides match TRBD2. Germline CDR1 and CDR2: SGHTA and FQGTGA. This CDR3 has 16 amino acids. Unmatched junction bases numbered 6, after V lost 2 bases and J lost 3 bases. CDR3 amino acids: CASSLSSSGDTGELFF. The DNA for the CDR3 is TGTGCCAGCAGCTTATCTTCTAGCGGAGACACCGGGGAGCTGTTTTTT. The variable domain in full, with the rest retrieved from reference TRBV7-3 and TRBJ2-2, is GAGVSQTPSNKVTEKGKYVELRCDPISGHTALYWYRQSLGQGPEFLIYFQGTGAADDSGLPNDRFFAVRPEGSVSTLKIQRTERGDSAVYLCASSLSSSGDTGELFFGEGSRLTVL.

The chain has TRBV11-1 and TRBJ2-7; D ambiguous. Trimming stripped 5 bases from V and 4 bases from J, with 12 bases between. Per the germline V gene, CDR1 is SGHAT and CDR2 is FQDESV (reference sequence). The CDR3 loop spans 13 amino acids. The CDR3 coding sequence is TGTGCCAGCAGCCCACAATCTGATTACGAGCAGTACTTC. This translates into CASSPQSDYEQYF.

V is TRBV14 and J is TRBJ1-2; D not resolved. CDR1 and CDR2 from the germline V gene are SGHDN and FVKESK. The CDR3 loop spans 13 amino acids. V was pared by 1 base and J by 11 bases, with 14 bases between. CDR3 coding DNA: TGTGCCAGCAGCCAAGGTTCGGGAGTCGGTTACACCTTC. This codes for CASSQGSGVGYTF.

The genes are TRBV6-2 or TRBV6-3 and TRBJ2-1, with TRBD1 as a possible D gene (5 bases). The CDR3 spans 15 residues. CDR1 and CDR2 from the germline V gene are MNHEY and SVGEGT. Trimming took 4 bases from V and 6 from J, leaving 16 bases between them. This CDR3 reads CASSWTPQSGNEQFF. The DNA of the CDR3 is TGTGCCAGCAGTTGGACACCTCAATCGGGCAATGAGCAGTTCTTC.

The chain couples TRBV5-1 to TRBJ2-1, with 8 nucleotides matching TRBD2. Germline V gene lookup returns CDR1 SGHRS and CDR2 YFSETQ. Trimming cost V 3 bases and J 10 bases; bases outside gene matches: 15. The CDR3 is 16 residues long. As DNA, the CDR3 is TGCGCCAGCAGCTCCCTTAGCGGAGCGGGGGTACGGGAGCAGTTCTTC. Protein product: CASSSLSGAGVREQFF.

The CDR3 region is CASSYSPFRGGNGATQYF. DNA for the CDR3: TGCGCCAGCAGCTATAGCCCTTTCCGGGGGGGCAACGGGGCGACCCAGTACTTC. The V and J genes are TRBV4-3 and TRBJ2-5; 8 nucleotides agree with TRBD2. In germline, CDR1 is LGHNA, CDR2 YSLEER. CDR3 size: 18 residues. The trim removed 5 bases at V and 7 bases at J, leaving 21 bases unmatched.

The rearrangement links TRBV7-9 to TRBJ2-3; TRBD1 matches 9 bases. The CDR3 loop spans 14 amino acids. V dropped 7 bases and J dropped 1; count of bases not matched to a gene: 3. Looked up from germline, CDR1 is SEHNR and CDR2 is FQNEAQ (reference sequence). The CDR3 is CASTRDRGTDTQYF. CDR3 nucleotide sequence: TGTGCCAGCACCCGGGACAGGGGCACAGATACGCAGTATTTT.